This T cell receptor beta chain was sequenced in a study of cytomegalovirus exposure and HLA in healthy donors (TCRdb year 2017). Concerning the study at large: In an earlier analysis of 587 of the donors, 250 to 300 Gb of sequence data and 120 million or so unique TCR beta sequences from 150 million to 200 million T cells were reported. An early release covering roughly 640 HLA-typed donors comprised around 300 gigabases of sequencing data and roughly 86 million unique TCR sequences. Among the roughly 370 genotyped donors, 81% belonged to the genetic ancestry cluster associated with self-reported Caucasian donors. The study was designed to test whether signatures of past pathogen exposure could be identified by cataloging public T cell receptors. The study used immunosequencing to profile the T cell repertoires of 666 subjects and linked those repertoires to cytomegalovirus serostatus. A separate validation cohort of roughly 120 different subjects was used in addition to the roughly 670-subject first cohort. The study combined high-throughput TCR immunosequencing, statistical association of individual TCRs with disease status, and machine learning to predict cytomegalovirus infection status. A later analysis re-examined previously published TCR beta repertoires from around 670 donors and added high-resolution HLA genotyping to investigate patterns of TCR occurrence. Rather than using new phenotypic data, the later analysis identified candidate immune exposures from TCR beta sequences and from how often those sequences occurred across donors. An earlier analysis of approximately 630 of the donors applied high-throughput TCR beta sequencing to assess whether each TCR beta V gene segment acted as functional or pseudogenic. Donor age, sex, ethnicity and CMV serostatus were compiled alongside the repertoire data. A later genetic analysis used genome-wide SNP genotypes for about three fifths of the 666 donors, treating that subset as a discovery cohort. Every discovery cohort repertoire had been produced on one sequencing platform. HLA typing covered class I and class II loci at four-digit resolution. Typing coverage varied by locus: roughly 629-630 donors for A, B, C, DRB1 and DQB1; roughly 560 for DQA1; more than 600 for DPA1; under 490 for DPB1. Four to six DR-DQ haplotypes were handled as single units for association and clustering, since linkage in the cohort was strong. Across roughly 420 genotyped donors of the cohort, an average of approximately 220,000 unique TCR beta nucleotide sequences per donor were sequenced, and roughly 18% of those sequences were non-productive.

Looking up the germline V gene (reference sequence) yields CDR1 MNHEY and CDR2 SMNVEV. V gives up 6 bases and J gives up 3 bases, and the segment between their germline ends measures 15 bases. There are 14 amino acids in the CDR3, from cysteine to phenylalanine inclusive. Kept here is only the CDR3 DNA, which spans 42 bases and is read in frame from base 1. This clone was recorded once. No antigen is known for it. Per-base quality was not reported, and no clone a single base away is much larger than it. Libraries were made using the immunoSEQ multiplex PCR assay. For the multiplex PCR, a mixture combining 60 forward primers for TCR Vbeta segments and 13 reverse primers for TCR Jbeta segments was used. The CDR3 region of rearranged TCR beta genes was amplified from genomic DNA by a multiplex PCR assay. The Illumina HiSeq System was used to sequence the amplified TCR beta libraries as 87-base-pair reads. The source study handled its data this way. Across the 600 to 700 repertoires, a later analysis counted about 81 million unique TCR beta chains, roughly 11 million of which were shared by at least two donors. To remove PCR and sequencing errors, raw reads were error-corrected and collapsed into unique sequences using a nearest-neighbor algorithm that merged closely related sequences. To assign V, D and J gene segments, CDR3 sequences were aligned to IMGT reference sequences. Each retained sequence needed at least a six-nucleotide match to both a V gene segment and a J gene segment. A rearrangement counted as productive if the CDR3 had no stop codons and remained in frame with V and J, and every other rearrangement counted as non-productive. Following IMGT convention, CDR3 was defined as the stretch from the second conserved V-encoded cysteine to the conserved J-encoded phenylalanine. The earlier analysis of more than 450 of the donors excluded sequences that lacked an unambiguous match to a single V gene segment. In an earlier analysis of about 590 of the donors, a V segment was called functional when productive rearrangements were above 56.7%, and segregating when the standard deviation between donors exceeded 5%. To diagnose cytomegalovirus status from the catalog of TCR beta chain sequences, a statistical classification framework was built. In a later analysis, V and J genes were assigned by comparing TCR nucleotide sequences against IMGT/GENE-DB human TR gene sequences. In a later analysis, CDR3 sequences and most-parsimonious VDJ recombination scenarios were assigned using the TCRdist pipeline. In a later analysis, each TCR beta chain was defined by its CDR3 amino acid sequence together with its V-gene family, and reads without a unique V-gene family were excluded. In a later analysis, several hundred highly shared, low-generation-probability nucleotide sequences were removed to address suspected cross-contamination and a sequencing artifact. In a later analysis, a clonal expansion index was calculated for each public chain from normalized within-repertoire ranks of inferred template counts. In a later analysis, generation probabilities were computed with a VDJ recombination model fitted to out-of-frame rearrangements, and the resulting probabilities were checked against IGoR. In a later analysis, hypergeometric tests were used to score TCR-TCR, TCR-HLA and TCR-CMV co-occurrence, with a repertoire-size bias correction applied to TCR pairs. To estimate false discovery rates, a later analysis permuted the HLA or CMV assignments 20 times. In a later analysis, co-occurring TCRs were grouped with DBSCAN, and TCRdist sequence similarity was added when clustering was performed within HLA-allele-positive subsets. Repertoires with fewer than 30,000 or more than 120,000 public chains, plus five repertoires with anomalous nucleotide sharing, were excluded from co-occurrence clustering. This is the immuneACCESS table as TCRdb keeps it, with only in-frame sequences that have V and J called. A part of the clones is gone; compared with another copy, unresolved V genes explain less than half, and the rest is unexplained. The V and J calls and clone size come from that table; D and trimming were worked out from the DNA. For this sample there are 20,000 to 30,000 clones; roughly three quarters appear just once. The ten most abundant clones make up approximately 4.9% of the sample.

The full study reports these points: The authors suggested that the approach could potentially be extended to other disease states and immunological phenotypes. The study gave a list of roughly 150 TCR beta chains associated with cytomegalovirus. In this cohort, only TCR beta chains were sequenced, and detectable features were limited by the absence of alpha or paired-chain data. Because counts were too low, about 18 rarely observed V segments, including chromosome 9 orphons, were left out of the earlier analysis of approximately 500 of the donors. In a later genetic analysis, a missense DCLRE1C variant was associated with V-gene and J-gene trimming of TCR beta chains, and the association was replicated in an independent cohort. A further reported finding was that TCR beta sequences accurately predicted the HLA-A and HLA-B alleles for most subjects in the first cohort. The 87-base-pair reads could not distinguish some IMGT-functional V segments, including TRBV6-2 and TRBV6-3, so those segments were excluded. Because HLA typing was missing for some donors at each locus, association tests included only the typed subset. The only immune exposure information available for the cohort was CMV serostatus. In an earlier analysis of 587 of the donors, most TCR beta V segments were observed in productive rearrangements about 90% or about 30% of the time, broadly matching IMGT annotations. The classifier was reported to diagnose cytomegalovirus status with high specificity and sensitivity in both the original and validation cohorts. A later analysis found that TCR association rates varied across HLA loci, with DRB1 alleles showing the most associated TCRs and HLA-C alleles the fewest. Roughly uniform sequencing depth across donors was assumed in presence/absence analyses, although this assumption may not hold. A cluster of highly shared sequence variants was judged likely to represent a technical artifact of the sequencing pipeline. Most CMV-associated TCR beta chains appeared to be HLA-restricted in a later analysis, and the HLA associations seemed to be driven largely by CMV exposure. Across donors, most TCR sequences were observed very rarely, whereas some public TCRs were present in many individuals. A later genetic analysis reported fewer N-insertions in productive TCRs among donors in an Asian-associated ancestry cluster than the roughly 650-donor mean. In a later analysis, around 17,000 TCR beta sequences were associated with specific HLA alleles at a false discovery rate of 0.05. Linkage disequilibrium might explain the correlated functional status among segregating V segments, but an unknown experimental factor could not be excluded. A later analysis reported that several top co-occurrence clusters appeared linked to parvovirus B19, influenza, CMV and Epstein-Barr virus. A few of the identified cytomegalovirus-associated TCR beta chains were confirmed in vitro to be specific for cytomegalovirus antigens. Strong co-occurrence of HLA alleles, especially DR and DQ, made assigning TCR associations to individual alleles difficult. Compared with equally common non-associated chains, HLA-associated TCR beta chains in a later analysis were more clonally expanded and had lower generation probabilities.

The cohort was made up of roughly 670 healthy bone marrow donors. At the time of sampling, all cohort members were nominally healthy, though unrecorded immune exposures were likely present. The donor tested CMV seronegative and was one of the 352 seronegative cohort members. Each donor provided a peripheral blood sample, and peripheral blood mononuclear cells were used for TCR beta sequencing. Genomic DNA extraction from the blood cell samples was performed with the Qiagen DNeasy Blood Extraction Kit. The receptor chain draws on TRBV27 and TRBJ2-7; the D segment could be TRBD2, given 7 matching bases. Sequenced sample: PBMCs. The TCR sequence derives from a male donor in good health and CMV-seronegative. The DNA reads TGTGCCAGCAGCCTCGCGGGGGCCAGCTACGAGCAGTACTTC. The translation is CASSLAGASYEQYF.